A selection of T cell receptor beta chains follows, all from one sample in a study of T cell responses to AZD1222 COVID-19 vaccine. Libraries were prepared by immunoSEQ multiplex PCR; TCRdb keeps only in-frame clonotypes and omits some of them. The sample has roughly 120,000 clones; 92% are singletons. The sample was peripheral blood, taken 28 days after the second AZD1222 dose. These receptors all stem from an adult who received the AZD1222 COVID-19 vaccine. CDR3s include the opening cysteine and the closing phenylalanine or tryptophan. A D gene is named only where the DNA matches it firmly. Rows give clone size only sometimes, using once, few, many, or a class for an expanded clone.

. | TRBJ2-2 | . | TRBV4-1 | CASSQDMGTNTGELFF | TGCGCCAGCAGCCAAGATATGGGCACTAACACCGGGGAGCTGTTTTTT
. | TRBJ1-4 | . | TRBV6-5 | CASRTGSNEKLFF | TGTGCCAGCAGGACAGGATCTAATGAAAAACTGTTTTTT
few | TRBJ1-1 | . | TRBV27 | CASSYGGNTEAFF | TGTGCCAGCAGTTACGGGGGGAACACTGAAGCTTTCTTT
. | TRBJ1-4 | . | TRBV5-5 | CASSLYIFPGESSEKLFF | TGTGCCAGCAGCTTGTACATCTTTCCCGGGGAATCGAGTGAAAAACTGTTTTTT
. | TRBJ1-2 | TRBD1 | TRBV24-1 | CATSDPPGQGNGYTF | TGTGCCACCAGTGACCCCCCGGGACAGGGGAATGGCTACACCTTC
. | TRBJ2-1 | TRBD1 | TRBV5-4 | CASKGTVNSYNEQFF | TGTGCCAGCAAAGGGACAGTCAACTCCTACAATGAGCAGTTCTTC
. | TRBJ2-7 | TRBD2 | TRBV28 | CASSSIHGSGSVYEQYF | TGTGCCAGCAGTTCCATCCACGGTAGCGGGAGTGTCTACGAGCAGTACTTC
few | TRBJ2-7 | TRBD2 | TRBV14 | CASSPTSGAPYEQYF | TGTGCCAGCAGCCCGACTAGCGGGGCCCCCTACGAGCAGTACTTC
. | TRBJ1-1 | . | TRBV7-6 | CASSLYSGTPNTEAFF | TGTGCCAGCAGCCTCTACTCCGGGACACCGAACACTGAAGCTTTCTTT
. | TRBJ1-2 | TRBD1 | TRBV5-5 | CASSPGTGGPYGYTF | TGTGCCAGCAGCCCTGGGACAGGGGGGCCCTATGGCTACACCTTC
. | TRBJ2-1 | TRBD1 | TRBV28 | CASSSGQGPYNEQFF | TGTGCCAGCAGCTCGGGACAGGGTCCCTACAATGAGCAGTTCTTC
. | TRBJ2-5 | . | TRBV19 | CASSDWLTQETQYF | TGTGCCAGTAGTGACTGGCTCACCCAAGAGACCCAGTACTTC
. | TRBJ1-6 | . | TRBV9 | CASSERRGRYSPLHF | TGTGCCAGCAGCGAGAGAAGGGGCAGGTATTCACCCCTCCACTTT
. | TRBJ1-3 | . | TRBV2 | CASSELGPAGTGNTIYF | TGTGCCAGCAGTGAATTGGGGCCGGCAGGGACTGGAAACACCATATATTTT
. | TRBJ2-3 | TRBD1 | TRBV3-1/TRBV3-2 | CASGEDREADTQYF | TGTGCCAGCGGCGAGGACAGGGAGGCAGATACGCAGTATTTT
. | TRBJ2-1 | . | TRBV28 | CASSSSGSSYNEQFF | TGTGCCAGCAGTTCTTCCGGAAGCTCCTACAATGAGCAGTTCTTC
. | TRBJ2-1 | . | TRBV7-9 | CASSLVSGPYNEQFF | TGTGCCAGCAGCTTAGTTTCAGGGCCCTACAATGAGCAGTTCTTC
. | TRBJ2-2 | . | TRBV3-1/TRBV3-2 | CASSLRQQNTGELFF | TGTGCCAGCAGCCTAAGACAGCAGAACACCGGGGAGCTGTTTTTT
. | TRBJ1-1 | . | TRBV6-5 | CASLSPRTEAFF | TGTGCCAGCCTTTCCCCCCGGACTGAAGCTTTCTTT
. | TRBJ2-3 | TRBD2 | TRBV7-7 | CASSPVSGRAADTQYF | TGTGCTAGCAGCCCTGTTAGCGGGAGGGCCGCAGATACGCAGTATTTT
. | TRBJ2-6 | . | TRBV11-2 | CASSFAISGANVLTF | TGTGCCAGCAGCTTCGCCATATCTGGGGCCAACGTCCTGACTTTC
. | TRBJ2-2 | TRBD1 | TRBV6-5 | CAASGTGGNGELFF | TGTGCCGCATCCGGGACAGGGGGCAACGGGGAGCTGTTTTTT
. | TRBJ1-4 | TRBD1 | TRBV18 | CASSPSGQDIGEKLFF | TGTGCCAGCTCACCTTCGGGACAGGACATCGGTGAAAAACTGTTTTTT
. | TRBJ2-7 | . | TRBV10-3 | CAISGTDGLTYEQYF | TGTGCCATCAGTGGAACGGACGGGTTGACCTACGAGCAGTACTTC
. | TRBJ1-4 | . | TRBV4-1 | CASSRSQGYEKLFF | TGCGCCAGCAGCAGATCGCAGGGGTACGAAAAACTGTTTTTT
. | TRBJ1-1 | . | TRBV28 | CASKSPNEAFF | TGTGCCAGCAAGAGCCCGAATGAAGCTTTCTTT
. | TRBJ2-7 | . | TRBV28 | CASSLSWGYLGEQYF | TGTGCCAGCAGTTTAAGTTGGGGTTACCTAGGCGAGCAGTACTTC
. | TRBJ2-1 | TRBD1 | TRBV4-1 | CASSQRSDRGSIKDNEQFF | TGCGCCAGCAGCCAAAGGTCCGACAGGGGATCGATTAAGGACAATGAGCAGTTCTTC
. | TRBJ1-2 | . | TRBV3-1/TRBV3-2 | CASSQDNRDYGYTF | TGTGCCAGCAGCCAAGATAACAGGGACTATGGCTACACCTTC
. | TRBJ1-4 | TRBD1 | TRBV19 | CASSRSIKGQFNEKLFF | TGTGCCAGTAGTAGATCCATAAAGGGACAGTTTAATGAAAAACTGTTTTTT
once | TRBJ1-4 | . | TRBV6-4 | CASSRDGYGSEKLFF | TGTGCCAGCAGTCGGGACGGCTACGGGAGTGAAAAACTGTTTTTT
. | TRBJ2-3 | . | TRBV6-5 | CASLSGTDTQYF | TGTGCCAGCTTGAGCGGCACAGATACGCAGTATTTT
. | TRBJ1-1 | TRBD1 | TRBV14 | CASSQLTGGNTEAFF | TGTGCCAGCAGCCAACTGACAGGGGGGAACACTGAAGCTTTCTTT
. | TRBJ2-1 | . | TRBV9 | CASSVDSAKWNEQFF | TGTGCCAGCAGCGTAGACTCGGCTAAGTGGAATGAGCAGTTCTTC
. | TRBJ1-5 | . | TRBV16 | CASSQSGQGNQPQHF | TGTGCCAGCAGCCAATCGGGGCAGGGGAATCAGCCCCAGCATTTT
. | TRBJ1-4 | . | TRBV7-2 | CASRGDEKLFF | TGTGCCAGCAGGGGGGATGAAAAACTGTTTTTT
once | TRBJ2-3 | TRBD2 | TRBV28 | CASSYGGSSDTQYF | TGTGCCAGCAGTTACGGCGGGAGCTCAGATACGCAGTATTTT
. | TRBJ1-2 | . | TRBV28 | CASSPVSHGYTF | TGTGCCAGCAGTCCCGTGAGCCATGGCTACACCTTC
. | TRBJ2-1 | . | TRBV10-3 | CAISDLYRRTLISYNEQFF | TGTGCCATCAGTGACCTATACAGGAGGACCCTTATCTCCTACAATGAGCAGTTCTTC
. | TRBJ2-5 | TRBD2 | TRBV28 | CASSSSGGASRETQYF | TGTGCCAGCAGTTCCTCCGGGGGGGCGTCTCGGGAGACCCAGTACTTC
. | TRBJ1-5 | . | TRBV23-1 | CASSQSPDQPQHF | TGCGCCAGCAGTCAATCCCCAGATCAGCCCCAGCATTTT